The 28 T cell receptor beta chains listed next were all sequenced from one sample in a study of OX40 agonist ivuxolimab in advanced cancers. TCRdb's copy holds only in-frame clones and misses some; the assay was immunoSEQ multiplex PCR. The sample shows about 60,000 clones, approximately 90% of them seen only once. The sample consisted of CD4+ or CD8+ T cells sorted from blood, taken in a trial of the OX40 agonist ivuxolimab. The receptors stem from an adult with an advanced solid tumor such as melanoma, head and neck, liver or kidney cancer.

The genes are TRBV4-1 and TRBJ2-2, with D possibly being TRBD2 (5 bases). V was trimmed by 4 bases and J by 0 bases, leaving 9 bases between them. Per the germline V gene, CDR1 is MGHRA and CDR2 is YSYEKL. The CDR3 consists of 15 residues. This chain's CDR3 is CASSPGLANTGELFF. The CDR3 DNA sequence: TGCGCCAGCAGCCCCGGACTGGCGAACACCGGGGAGCTGTTTTTT.

This chain connects TRBV7-6 to TRBJ1-1; 9 bases fit TRBD1. Germline V gene lookup returns CDR1 SGHVS and CDR2 FNYEAQ. The V gene end was trimmed by 5 bases and the J gene end by 9 bases; junction bases not matched to a gene: 13. This CDR3 region has 15 residues. In nucleotides, the CDR3 is TGTGCCAGCAGCCCCCAGAATCCGGGACAGGGCCAAGCTTTCTTT. Its protein product is CASSPQNPGQGQAFF.

The V and J genes are TRBV18 and TRBJ2-5; 7 nucleotides agree with TRBD1. The J call could be wrong; TRBJ2-7 is a better fit for the DNA end. CDR3 length equals 14 residues. CDR1 KGHSH and CDR2 LQKENI come from the germline V gene. The CDR3 sequence: CASSPYRDSYEQYF. The CDR3 coding sequence is TGTGCCAGCTCACCCTACCGGGACAGCTACGAGCAGTACTTC.

The V and J genes are TRBV27 and TRBJ1-2; D ambiguous. There are 13 residues in the CDR3. The germline V gene encodes CDR1 MNHEY and CDR2 SMNVEV (reference sequence). Trimming shortened V by 5 bases and J by 2 bases, and 9 bases separated the two germline ends. This CDR3 is CASSATENYGYTF. Here the CDR3 DNA reads TGTGCCAGCAGTGCCACAGAGAACTATGGCTACACCTTC.

This chain uses TRBV19 with TRBJ2-3; 7 bases match TRBD1. Germline CDR1 is LNHDA and CDR2 is SQIVND (reference sequence). CDR3 length: 17 amino acids. Trimming removed 8 bases from V and 0 bases from J; junction bases left unmatched: 14. The CDR3 is CASRDRARAGSTDTQYF. CDR3 coding DNA: TGTGCCAGTCGCGACAGGGCCCGCGCCGGTAGCACAGATACGCAGTATTTT.

The chain links TRBV27 to TRBJ2-1; D is ambiguous. This CDR3 is built from 15 residues. Trimming stripped 1 base from V and 0 bases from J, with 7 bases between. The germline V gene encodes CDR1 MNHEY and CDR2 SMNVEV (reference sequence). CDR3 residues: CASSLWSSSYNEQFF. CDR3 in DNA: TGTGCCAGCAGTTTATGGTCCAGCTCCTACAATGAGCAGTTCTTC.

The V call is TRBV29-1, the J call TRBJ1-2; no clear D gene. This CDR3 has 13 residues. Germline-derived CDR1 and CDR2 are SQVTM and ANQGSEA. V lost 0 bases and J lost 8, with 13 bases in between. In DNA, the CDR3 is TGCAGCGTTGAAGACGGGTGGGCGGGCGGCTACACCTTC. This gives the protein CSVEDGWAGGYTF.

V gene TRBV6-4 combines with J gene TRBJ2-7, with 12 positions matching TRBD2. The germline V gene has CDR1 MRHNA and CDR2 SNTAGT. Germline trimming cut 0 bases from V and 0 bases from J; bases unmatched to any gene: 18. CDR3 length equals 22 residues. CDR3 DNA sequence: TGTGCCAGCAGTGACTCATGGACAGAGAACCTAGCGGGAGGGCCTGGCTCCTACGAGCAGTACTTC. Translating gives CASSDSWTENLAGGPGSYEQYF.

This clone has only a few counts. The V gene is TRBV18, the J gene TRBJ2-7; TRBD2 aligns across 8 bases. The CDR3 runs 17 residues. V shed 4 bases and J 2 bases; nucleotides not matched to a gene: 13. The germline V gene has CDR1 KGHSH and CDR2 LQKENI. This chain's CDR3 is CASSRTQGLAAAYEQYF. DNA for the CDR3: TGTGCCAGCTCACGAACTCAAGGACTAGCAGCGGCCTACGAGCAGTACTTC.

The chain employs TRBV2 and TRBJ2-5; D possibly corresponds to TRBD2 (6 bases). Germline CDR1 reads SNHLY; CDR2 reads FYNNEI. The CDR3 totals 14 residues. The V end was cut by 7 bases, the J end by 1 base, with 13 bases between. CDR3 DNA sequence: TGTGCCAGCACCCCTGGGAGGACCCAAGAGACCCAGTACTTC. Its translation is CASTPGRTQETQYF.

The chain links TRBV5-8 to TRBJ2-5; D is possibly TRBD2 (5 bases). The DNA end favors TRBJ2-7, so the J call may be wrong. Germline loops: CDR1 SGHTS, CDR2 YDEGEE. There are 12 residues in the CDR3. In DNA form, the CDR3 reads TGTGCCAGCAGCCATCGGGATTACGAGCAGTACTTC. Protein sequence: CASSHRDYEQYF.

This clone was observed a few times. CDR3 loop: CASSDPGQGLTQYF. In nucleotides, the CDR3 is TGTGCCAGCAGTGACCCGGGACAGGGGTTGACCCAGTACTTC. The chain is built from TRBV25-1 and TRBJ2-5; 10 bases map to TRBD1. Germline loops: CDR1 MGHDK, CDR2 SYGVNS. V dropped 3 bases and J dropped 7; count of bases not matched to a gene: 5. The CDR3 runs to 14 residues.

The CDR3 loop reads CASSPTGGGTEAFF. DNA of the CDR3: TGTGCCAGCAGCCCTACAGGGGGCGGGACTGAAGCTTTCTTT. The genes are TRBV4-2 and TRBJ1-1; 9 nucleotides match TRBD1. Losses at the gene ends were 4 bases for V and 5 bases for J; bases not matched to a gene: 5. Germline V CDR1 and CDR2: LGHNA, YNFKEQ. The CDR3 length is 14 residues.

For this clone: One end of the junction does not line up with germline, which may come from a read error. The rearrangement joins TRBV5-1 to TRBJ2-5; D gene unclear. The J call may be incorrect, as the DNA end agrees better with TRBJ2-7. CDR1 is SGHRS and CDR2 is YFSETQ in the germline V gene. The CDR3 is 12 residues long. As DNA, the CDR3 is TGTGCCAGCAGCTTGTCCTCGTACGAGCAGTACTTC. Translation gives CASSLSSYEQYF.

The chain joins TRBV18 to TRBJ2-7; D possibly corresponds to TRBD2 (5 bases). The V and J ends lost 2 bases and 6 bases respectively, with 11 bases between them. CDR3 length: 13 residues. CDR1 and CDR2 (germline): KGHSH, LQKENI. CDR3 nucleotide sequence: TGTGCCAGCTCACCAGGTGCGGGTGGCGAGCAGTACTTC. The encoded protein is CASSPGAGGEQYF.

The chain joins TRBV27 to TRBJ1-1; TRBD1 matches 7 bases. The length of the CDR3 is 16 residues. CDR1 is MNHEY, CDR2 SMNVEV, per germline (reference sequence). J lost 3 bases, V lost 4 bases, and 11 bases had no gene match. CDR3 sequence: CASSSSPGGRYTEAFF. DNA for the CDR3: TGTGCCAGCAGTTCATCCCCAGGGGGTAGGTACACTGAAGCTTTCTTT.

The V call is TRBV6-6, the J call TRBJ2-7; no reliable D call. The CDR3 is made up of 12 amino acids. CDR1 and CDR2 (germline): MNHNY, SVGAGI (reference sequence). The V end lost 8 bases, the J end lost 7 bases, and 15 bases lay between the germline ends. CDR3 DNA: TGTGCCAGCCTAGGCTCTGAAAGGGAGCAGTACTTC. Its translation is CASLGSEREQYF.

The chain has TRBV28 and TRBJ1-4; D gene ambiguous. Germline lookup yields CDR1 MDHEN and CDR2 SYDVKM. CDR3 size: 15 residues. The V end was cut by 6 bases, the J end by 5 bases, with 16 bases between. This chain's CDR3 is CASRPYTGWNEKLFF. In nucleotides, the CDR3 is TGTGCCAGCAGGCCTTACACTGGATGGAATGAAAAACTGTTTTTT.

The V call is TRBV14, the J call TRBJ2-2; D tentatively reads TRBD1 or TRBD2 (5 bases each). With 1 base removed from V and 4 bases from J, the gap between germline ends came to 13 bases. The CDR3 extends over 16 amino acids. Per the germline V gene, CDR1 is SGHDN and CDR2 is FVKESK. For the CDR3, the DNA is TGTGCCAGCAGCCAAGGCTATGGGGGACGCACCGGGGAGCTGTTTTTT. Its protein product is CASSQGYGGRTGELFF.

The table lists this clone with a few counts. This rearrangement joins TRBV6-5 to TRBJ2-5, with TRBD2 matching over 14 bases. Trimming at V came to 8 bases and at J to 5 bases, leaving 7 bases not matched to a gene. There are 15 residues in the CDR3. Germline values: CDR1 MNHEY, CDR2 SVGAGI. CDR3 DNA: TGTGCCAGCGGGGGGACTAGCGGGAGTTGGGAGACCCAGTACTTC. It translates to CASGGTSGSWETQYF.

This CDR3 reads CAWSVRNGFWTEAFF. In nucleotides, the CDR3 is TGTGCCTGGAGTGTAAGGAACGGGTTTTGGACTGAAGCTTTCTTT. V usage is TRBV30 and J usage is TRBJ1-1; D not resolved. Trimming removed 0 bases at V and 5 bases at J, with 16 bases between. CDR3 length equals 15 residues. CDR1 and CDR2 (germline): GTSNPN, SVGIG (reference sequence).

The V gene is TRBV18, the J gene TRBJ2-3; D is possibly TRBD2 (6 bases). The CDR3 loop spans 15 amino acids. Germline values: CDR1 KGHSH, CDR2 LQKENI. Trimming shortened V by 5 bases and J by 2 bases, and 14 bases separated the two germline ends. This CDR3 is CASSSSGSFTDTQYF. CDR3 sequence (DNA): TGTGCCAGCTCATCGAGCGGGTCTTTCACAGATACGCAGTATTTT.

The gene calls are TRBV30 and TRBJ2-3; possibly TRBD2 for D (7 bases). Between the trimmed V and J ends, which lost 0 bases and 5 bases, there was a span of 18 bases. CDR1 GTSNPN and CDR2 SVGIG come from the germline V gene (reference sequence). CDR3 length: 16 amino acids. The DNA for the CDR3 is TGTGCCTGGAGTGTGATGCGAACAGGGAGGGGAGATACGCAGTATTTT. Translating gives CAWSVMRTGRGDTQYF.

The J gene is TRBJ2-5, the V gene TRBV5-6; 11 bases are shared with TRBD2. The closer fit of TRBJ2-7 to the DNA end suggests the J call may be wrong. The CDR3 is 16 residues long. Looked up from germline, CDR1 is SGHDT and CDR2 is YYEEEE. The CDR3 region is CASSLFLAGGPYEQYF. DNA of the CDR3: TGTGCCAGCAGCTTGTTCCTAGCGGGAGGTCCCTACGAGCAGTACTTC.

The chain is built from TRBV5-1 and TRBJ2-6; 8 bases map to TRBD1. The CDR3 extends over 18 amino acids. The V segment lost 4 bases and the J segment 0 bases; nucleotides outside the gene matches: 9. Germline V lookup: CDR1 SGHRS, CDR2 YFSETQ. This chain's CDR3 is CASSTRDRSLSGANVLTF. The CDR3 nucleotides are TGCGCCAGCAGCACCAGGGACAGGTCGCTCTCTGGGGCCAACGTCCTGACTTTC.

The CDR3 region has the DNA TGTGCCAGCAGTGAAGCGATTTGGGACGGCTCCTACGAGCAGTACTTC. It translates to CASSEAIWDGSYEQYF. This sequence joins TRBV6-1 and TRBJ2-7; D may be TRBD1 or TRBD2 (5 bases each). Trimming stripped 0 bases from V and 0 bases from J, with 12 bases between. Germline V gives CDR1 MNHNS, CDR2 SASEGT. The CDR3 is 16 amino acids.

There are a few counts of this clone. The rearrangement joins TRBV30 to TRBJ2-7; 8 bases map to TRBD1. V shed 3 bases, J shed 0 bases, and the junction held 7 bases outside the gene matches. Germline CDR1 is GTSNPN and CDR2 is SVGIG (reference sequence). The CDR3 has 15 residues. The CDR3 sequence: CAWRTTDRVSYEQYF. The CDR3 DNA follows: TGTGCCTGGAGGACAACGGACAGGGTCTCCTACGAGCAGTACTTC.

This chain joins TRBV15 and TRBJ2-5; D is unclear. The J call is uncertain, as TRBJ2-7 better fits the DNA end. CDR1 is LNHNV and CDR2 is YYDKDF in the germline V gene (reference sequence). This CDR3 has 14 residues. The CDR3 DNA reads TGTGCCACCGCGGAGTCTTGGGGATCCTACGAGCAGTACTTC. Protein product: CATAESWGSYEQYF.